Given below is one T cell receptor (beta chain) in context. From germline, CDR1 is SGHTA and CDR2 FQGTGA. The CDR3 runs to 13 residues. The V and J ends lost 1 base and 5 bases respectively, with 8 bases between them. This sample stems from a study of regulatory T cells in long-lasting Graves disease. Sequencing libraries for TCR beta were prepared with iRepertoire HTBI primers and Arm-PCR of CDR3 regions. TCRdb analysed the multiplex PCR reads with MiXCR anew, one entry per CDR3 protein. The sample lists roughly 360,000 distinct CDR3 sequences, about an eighth seen once, with over 15% in the top ten. Sample time point: newly diagnosed GD, antithyroid drugs for less than 3 months. With RNA extracted from PBMCs as input, the TCR library was made. This same sample was also part of a study on T cells in Graves' hyperthyroidism and ophthalmopathy. In that study: The patients, who ranged from 18 to 65 in age, presented with newly diagnosed hyperthyroidism lasting under 2 months.

The TCR sequence derives from a young woman with Graves disease. The chain employs TRBV7-3 and TRBJ2-5; D not certain. The sequenced sample was peripheral blood mononuclear cells (PBMCs), obtained at new diagnosis, from a patient treated with antithyroid drugs. CDR3 region: CASSLRGTETQYF. CDR3 nucleotides: TGTGCCAGCAGCTTAAGAGGCACGGAGACCCAGTACTTC.